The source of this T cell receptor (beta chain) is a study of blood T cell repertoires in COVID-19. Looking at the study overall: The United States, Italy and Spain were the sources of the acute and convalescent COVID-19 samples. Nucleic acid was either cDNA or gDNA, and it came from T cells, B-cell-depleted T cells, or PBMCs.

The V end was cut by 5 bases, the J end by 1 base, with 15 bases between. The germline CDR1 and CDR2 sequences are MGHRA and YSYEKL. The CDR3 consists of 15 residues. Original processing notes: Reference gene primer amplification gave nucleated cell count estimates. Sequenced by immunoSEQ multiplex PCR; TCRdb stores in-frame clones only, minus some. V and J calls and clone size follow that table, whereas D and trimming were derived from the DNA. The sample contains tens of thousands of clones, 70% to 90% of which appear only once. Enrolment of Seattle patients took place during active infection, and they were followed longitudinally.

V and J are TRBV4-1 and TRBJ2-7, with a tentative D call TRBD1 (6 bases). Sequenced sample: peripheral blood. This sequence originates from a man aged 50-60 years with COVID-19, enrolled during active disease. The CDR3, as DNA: TGCGCCAGCAGCGCCTCGTTGACAGGTTCCTACGAGCAGTACTTC. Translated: CASSASLTGSYEQYF.